This TCR beta chain appears in the sequencing data of a study of blood T cell repertoires in COVID-19. Overall study: Specimens from acute and convalescent COVID-19 originated in the United States, Italy and Spain. PBMCs, B-cell-depleted T cells, or T cells were the source of the cDNA or gDNA that made up the material.

Under the authors' procedure: Amplified reference gene primers provided the basis for estimating nucleated cell counts. Data came from immunoSEQ multiplex PCR; TCRdb stores just in-frame clones and leaves some out. V, J and clone size were drawn from that table, and D and trimming were deduced from the DNA. The repertoire holds fewer than 70,000 clones, with approximately 80% as singletons. During active infection, Seattle patients enrolled and were then monitored through disease. The CDR3 is 13 residues long. V shed 4 bases and J shed 0 bases, with 7 bases lying between them. Germline V gene lookup returns CDR1 SQVTM and CDR2 ANQGSEA.

The sequenced sample was peripheral blood. The genes are TRBV29-1 and TRBJ1-3; D is uncertain. This receptor was obtained from a man in his thirties or forties with COVID-19, enrolled during active disease. This CDR3 is CSVAADSGNTIYF. DNA of the CDR3: TGCAGCGTTGCCGCGGACTCTGGAAACACCATATATTTT. Full variable domain (missing parts from reference TRBV29-1 and TRBJ1-3): SAVISQKPSRDICQRGTSLTIQCQVDSQVTMMFWYRQQPGQSLTLIATANQGSEATYESGFVIDKFPISRPNLTFSTLTVSNMSPEDSSIYLCSVAADSGNTIYFGEGSWLTVV.